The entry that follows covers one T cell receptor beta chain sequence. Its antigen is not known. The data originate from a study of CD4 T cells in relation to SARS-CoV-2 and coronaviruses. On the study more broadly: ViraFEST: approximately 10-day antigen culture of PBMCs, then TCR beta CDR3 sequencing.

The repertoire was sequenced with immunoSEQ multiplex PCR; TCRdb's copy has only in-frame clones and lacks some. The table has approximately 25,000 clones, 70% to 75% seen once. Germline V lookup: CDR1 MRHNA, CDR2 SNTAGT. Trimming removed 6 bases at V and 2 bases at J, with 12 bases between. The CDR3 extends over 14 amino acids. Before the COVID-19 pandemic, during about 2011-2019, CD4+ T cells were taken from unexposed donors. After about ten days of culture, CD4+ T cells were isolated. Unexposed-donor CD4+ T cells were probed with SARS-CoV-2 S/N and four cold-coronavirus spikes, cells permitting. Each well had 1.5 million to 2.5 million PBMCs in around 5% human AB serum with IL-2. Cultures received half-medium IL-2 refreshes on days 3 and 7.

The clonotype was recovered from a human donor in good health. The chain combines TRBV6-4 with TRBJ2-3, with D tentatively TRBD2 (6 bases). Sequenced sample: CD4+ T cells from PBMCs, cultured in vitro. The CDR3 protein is CASSRGEPTDTQYF. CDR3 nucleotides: TGTGCCAGCAGCCGCGGGGAACCCACAGATACGCAGTATTTT.